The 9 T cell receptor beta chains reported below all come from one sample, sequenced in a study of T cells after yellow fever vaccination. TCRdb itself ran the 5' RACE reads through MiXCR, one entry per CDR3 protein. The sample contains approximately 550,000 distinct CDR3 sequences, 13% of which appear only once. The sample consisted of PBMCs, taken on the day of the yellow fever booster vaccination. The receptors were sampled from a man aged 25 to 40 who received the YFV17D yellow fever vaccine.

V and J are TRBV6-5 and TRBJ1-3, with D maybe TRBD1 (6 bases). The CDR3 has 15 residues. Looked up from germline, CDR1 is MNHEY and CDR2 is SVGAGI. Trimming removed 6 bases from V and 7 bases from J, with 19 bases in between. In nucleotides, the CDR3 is TGTGCCAGCAGCCCGCGGGGGCTAAGGAGGAACACCATATATTTT. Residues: CASSPRGLRRNTIYF.

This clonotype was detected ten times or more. The CDR3 DNA reads as TGTGCCAGCAGCCCGACGAGCTCCTACGAGCAGTACTTC. It yields the protein CASSPTSSYEQYF. This chain uses TRBV7-2 with TRBJ2-7; D not certain. Germline V gene sequence: CDR1 SGHTA, CDR2 FQGNSA. Trimming removed 5 bases from V and 0 bases from J, with 8 bases in between. The CDR3 consists of 13 residues.

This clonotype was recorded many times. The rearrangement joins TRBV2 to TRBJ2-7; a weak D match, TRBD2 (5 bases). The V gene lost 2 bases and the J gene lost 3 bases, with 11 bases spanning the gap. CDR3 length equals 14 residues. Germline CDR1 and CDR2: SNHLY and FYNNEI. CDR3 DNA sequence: TGTGCCAGCAGTGAACGGGGAATTTACTACGAGCAGTACTTC. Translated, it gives CASSERGIYYEQYF.

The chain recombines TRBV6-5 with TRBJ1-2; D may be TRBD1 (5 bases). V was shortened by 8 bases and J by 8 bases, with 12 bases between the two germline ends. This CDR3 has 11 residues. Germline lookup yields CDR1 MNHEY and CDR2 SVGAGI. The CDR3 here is CASWQGEGYTF. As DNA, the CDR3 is TGTGCCAGCTGGCAGGGAGAGGGCTACACCTTC.

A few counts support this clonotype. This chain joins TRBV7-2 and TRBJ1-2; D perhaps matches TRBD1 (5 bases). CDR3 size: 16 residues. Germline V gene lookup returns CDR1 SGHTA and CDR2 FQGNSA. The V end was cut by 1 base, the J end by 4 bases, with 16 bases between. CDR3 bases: TGTGCCAGCAGCTTAGTCGTTTTTAAAGACAGCTATGGCTACACCTTC. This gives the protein CASSLVVFKDSYGYTF.

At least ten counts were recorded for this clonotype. The CDR3 loop reads CASSPSRAGSYEQYF. Written as DNA, the CDR3 is TGTGCCAGCTCACCAAGTAGGGCGGGCTCCTACGAGCAGTACTTC. The rearrangement joins TRBV18 to TRBJ2-7, with a tentative D call TRBD2 (5 bases). Deletions cut 2 bases from V and 0 bases from J, with 11 bases between. The CDR3 has 15 amino acids. The germline CDR1 and CDR2 sequences are KGHSH and LQKENI.

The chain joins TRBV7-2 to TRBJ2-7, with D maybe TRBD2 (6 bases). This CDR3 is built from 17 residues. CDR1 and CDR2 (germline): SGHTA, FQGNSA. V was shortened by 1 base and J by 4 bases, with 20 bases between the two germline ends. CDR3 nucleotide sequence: TGTGCCAGCAGCTTAGGGGGACCGGCGGCCGGGGGATACGAGCAGTACTTC. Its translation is CASSLGGPAAGGYEQYF.

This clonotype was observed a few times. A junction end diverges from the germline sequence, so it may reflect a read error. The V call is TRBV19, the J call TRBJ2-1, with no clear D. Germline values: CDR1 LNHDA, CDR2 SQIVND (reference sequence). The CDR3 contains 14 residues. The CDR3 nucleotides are TGTGCCAGTAGTATCCTAGGACCCCCAGAGGAAGTTGTCTTC. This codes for CASSILGPPEEVVF. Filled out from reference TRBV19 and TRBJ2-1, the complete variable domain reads DGGITQSPKYLFRKEGQNVTLSCEQNLNHDAMYWYRQDPGQGLRLIYYSQIVNDFQKGDIAEGYSVSREKKESFPLTVTSAQKNPTAFYLCASSILGPPEEVVFGPGTRLTVL.

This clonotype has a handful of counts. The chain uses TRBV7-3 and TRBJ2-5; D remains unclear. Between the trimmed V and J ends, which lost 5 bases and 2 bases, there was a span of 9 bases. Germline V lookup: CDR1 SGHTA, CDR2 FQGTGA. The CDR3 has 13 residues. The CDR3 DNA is TGTGCCAGCAGCCGGGCTTTACAAGAGACCCAGTACTTC. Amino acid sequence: CASSRALQETQYF. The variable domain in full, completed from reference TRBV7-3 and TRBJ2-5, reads GAGVSQTPSNKVTEKGKYVELRCDPISGHTALYWYRQSLGQGPEFLIYFQGTGAADDSGLPNDRFFAVRPEGSVSTLKIQRTERGDSAVYLCASSRALQETQYFGPGTRLLVL.